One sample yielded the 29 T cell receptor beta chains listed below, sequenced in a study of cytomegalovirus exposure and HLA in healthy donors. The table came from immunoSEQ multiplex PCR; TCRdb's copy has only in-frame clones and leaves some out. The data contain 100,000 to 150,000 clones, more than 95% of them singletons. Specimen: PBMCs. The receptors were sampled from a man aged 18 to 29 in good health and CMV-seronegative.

This CDR3 reads CASSLWLGAPGNTIYF. The CDR3 DNA sequence: TGTGCCAGCAGCTTATGGCTGGGGGCGCCTGGAAACACCATATATTTT. The chain carries TRBV13 and TRBJ1-3; a weak D match, TRBD1 (6 bases). The CDR3 contains 16 residues. Trimming pared 2 bases from V and 2 bases from J, leaving 13 bases between. Germline CDR1 PRHDT, CDR2 FYEKMQ (reference sequence).

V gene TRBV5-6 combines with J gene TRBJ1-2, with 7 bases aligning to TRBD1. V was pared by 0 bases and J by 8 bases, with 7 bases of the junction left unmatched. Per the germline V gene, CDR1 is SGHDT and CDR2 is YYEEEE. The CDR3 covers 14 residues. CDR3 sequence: CASSLDRQGYGYTF. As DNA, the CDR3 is TGTGCCAGCAGCTTGGACAGACAGGGTTACGGCTACACCTTC.

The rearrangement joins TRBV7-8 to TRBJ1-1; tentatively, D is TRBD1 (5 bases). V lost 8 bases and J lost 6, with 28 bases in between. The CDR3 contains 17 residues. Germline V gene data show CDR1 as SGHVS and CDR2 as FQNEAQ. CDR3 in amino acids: CASSSGGVWVDRAEAFF. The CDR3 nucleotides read TGTGCCAGCTCTTCTGGGGGGGTATGGGTGGATCGGGCTGAAGCTTTCTTT.

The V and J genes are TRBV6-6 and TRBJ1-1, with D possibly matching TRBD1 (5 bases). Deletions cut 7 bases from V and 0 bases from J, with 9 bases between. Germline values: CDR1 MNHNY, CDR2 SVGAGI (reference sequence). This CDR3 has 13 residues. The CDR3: CASIDSLNTEAFF. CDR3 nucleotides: TGTGCCAGCATAGACAGCCTGAACACTGAAGCTTTCTTT.

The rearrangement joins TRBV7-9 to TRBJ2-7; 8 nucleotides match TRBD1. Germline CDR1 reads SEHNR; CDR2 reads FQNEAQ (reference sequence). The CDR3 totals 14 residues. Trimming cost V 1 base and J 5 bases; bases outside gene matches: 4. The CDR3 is CASSLDQGAHEQYF. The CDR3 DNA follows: TGTGCCAGCAGCTTAGATCAGGGGGCACACGAGCAGTACTTC.

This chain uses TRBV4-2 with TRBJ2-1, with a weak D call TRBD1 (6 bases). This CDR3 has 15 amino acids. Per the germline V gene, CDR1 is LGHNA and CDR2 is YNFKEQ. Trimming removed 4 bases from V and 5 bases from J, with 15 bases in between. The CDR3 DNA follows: TGTGCCAGCAGCCGCCCCCGGGACACTAACAATGAGCAGTTCTTC. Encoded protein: CASSRPRDTNNEQFF.

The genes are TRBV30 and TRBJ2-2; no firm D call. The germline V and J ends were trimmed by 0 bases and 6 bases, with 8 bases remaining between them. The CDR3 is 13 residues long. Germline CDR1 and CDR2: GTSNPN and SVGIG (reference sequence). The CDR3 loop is CAWSVQRAGELFF. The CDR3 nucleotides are TGTGCCTGGAGTGTACAACGTGCCGGGGAGCTGTTTTTT.

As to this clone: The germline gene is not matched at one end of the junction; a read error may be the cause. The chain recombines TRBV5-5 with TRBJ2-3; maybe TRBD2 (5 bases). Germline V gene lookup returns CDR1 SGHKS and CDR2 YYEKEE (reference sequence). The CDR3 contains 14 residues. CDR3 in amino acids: CASSLGASRDTQYF. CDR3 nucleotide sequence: TGTGCCAGCAGCTTGGGGGCTAGCAGAGATACGCAGTATTTT.

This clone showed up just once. Written as DNA, the CDR3 is TGTGCCAGTAGGGGCACCACCTACGAGCAGTACTTC. Residues: CASRGTTYEQYF. The chain joins TRBV19 to TRBJ2-7; D remains ambiguous. The CDR3 has 12 residues. Per germline, CDR1 LNHDA and CDR2 SQIVND (reference sequence). The germline V and J ends were trimmed by 6 bases and 2 bases, with 8 bases remaining between them.

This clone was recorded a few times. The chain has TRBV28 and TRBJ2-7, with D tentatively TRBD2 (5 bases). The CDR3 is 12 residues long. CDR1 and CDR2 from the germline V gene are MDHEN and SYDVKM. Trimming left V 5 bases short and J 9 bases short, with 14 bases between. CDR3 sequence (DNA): TGTGCCAGCAGTATCCGGGGTAAAGTGCAGTACTTC. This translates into CASSIRGKVQYF. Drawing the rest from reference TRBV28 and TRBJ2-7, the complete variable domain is DVKVTQSSRYLVKRTGEKVFLECVQDMDHENMFWYRQDPGLGLRLIYFSYDVKMKEKGDIPEGYSVSREKKERFSLILESASTNQTSMYLCASSIRGKVQYFGPGTRLTVT.

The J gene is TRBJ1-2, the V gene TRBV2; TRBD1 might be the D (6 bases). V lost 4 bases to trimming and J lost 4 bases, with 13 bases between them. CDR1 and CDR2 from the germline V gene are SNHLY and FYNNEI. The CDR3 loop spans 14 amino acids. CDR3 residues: CASSAEQGSYGYTF. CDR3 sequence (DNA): TGTGCCAGCAGTGCGGAACAGGGAAGCTATGGCTACACCTTC.

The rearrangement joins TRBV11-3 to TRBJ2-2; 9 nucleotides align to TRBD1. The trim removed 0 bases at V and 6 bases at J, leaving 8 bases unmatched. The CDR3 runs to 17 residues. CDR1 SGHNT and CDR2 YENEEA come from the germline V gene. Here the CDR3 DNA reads TGTGCCAGCAGCTTAGATTTGAGACAGGGGGTTTCCGGGGAGCTGTTTTTT. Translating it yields CASSLDLRQGVSGELFF.

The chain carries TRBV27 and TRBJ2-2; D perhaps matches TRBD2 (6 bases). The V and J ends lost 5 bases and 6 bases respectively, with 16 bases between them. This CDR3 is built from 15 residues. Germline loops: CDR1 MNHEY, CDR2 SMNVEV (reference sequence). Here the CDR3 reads CASSHNSGVPGELFF. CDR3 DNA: TGTGCCAGCAGTCACAATTCGGGAGTCCCCGGGGAGCTGTTTTTT.

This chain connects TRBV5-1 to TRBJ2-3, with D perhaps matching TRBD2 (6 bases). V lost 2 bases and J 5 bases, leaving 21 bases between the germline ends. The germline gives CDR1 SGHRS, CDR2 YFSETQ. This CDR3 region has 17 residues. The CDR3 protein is CASSFVMGSGGVDTQYF. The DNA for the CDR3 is TGCGCCAGCAGCTTTGTCATGGGGAGCGGAGGGGTAGATACGCAGTATTTT.

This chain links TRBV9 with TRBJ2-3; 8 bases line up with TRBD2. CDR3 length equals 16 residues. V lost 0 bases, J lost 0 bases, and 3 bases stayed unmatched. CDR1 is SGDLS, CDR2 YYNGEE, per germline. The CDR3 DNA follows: TGTGCCAGCAGCGTAGCGCCTAGCGGGAGCACAGATACGCAGTATTTT. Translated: CASSVAPSGSTDTQYF.

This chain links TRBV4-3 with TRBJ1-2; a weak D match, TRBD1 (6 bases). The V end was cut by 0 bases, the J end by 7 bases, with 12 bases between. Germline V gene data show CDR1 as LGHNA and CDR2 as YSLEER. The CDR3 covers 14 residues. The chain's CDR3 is CASSQDGGPGGYTF. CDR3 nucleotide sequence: TGCGCCAGCAGCCAAGATGGGGGCCCTGGTGGCTACACCTTC.

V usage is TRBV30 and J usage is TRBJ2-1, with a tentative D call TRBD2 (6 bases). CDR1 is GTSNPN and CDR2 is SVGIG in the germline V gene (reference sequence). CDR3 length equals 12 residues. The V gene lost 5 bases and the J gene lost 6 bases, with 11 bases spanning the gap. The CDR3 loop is CAWGSGSNEQFF. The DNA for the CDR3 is TGTGCCTGGGGGAGCGGGTCCAATGAGCAGTTCTTC.

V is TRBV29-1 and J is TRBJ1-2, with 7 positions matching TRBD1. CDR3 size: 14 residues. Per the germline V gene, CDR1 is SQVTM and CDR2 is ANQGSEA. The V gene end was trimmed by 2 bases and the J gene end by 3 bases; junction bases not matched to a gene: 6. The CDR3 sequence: CSVEHYRGDYGYTF. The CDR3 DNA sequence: TGCAGCGTTGAACACTACAGGGGCGACTATGGCTACACCTTC.

The CDR3 is CASSIGTGGTIYF. The DNA of the CDR3 is TGTGCCAGCAGCATAGGGACAGGGGGCACCATATATTTT. The V gene is TRBV7-3, the J gene TRBJ1-3, with 11 bases identical to TRBD1. The V gene's germline CDR1 is SGHTA and CDR2 FQGTGA. V dropped 5 bases and J dropped 9; count of bases not matched to a gene: 3. The CDR3 spans 13 residues.

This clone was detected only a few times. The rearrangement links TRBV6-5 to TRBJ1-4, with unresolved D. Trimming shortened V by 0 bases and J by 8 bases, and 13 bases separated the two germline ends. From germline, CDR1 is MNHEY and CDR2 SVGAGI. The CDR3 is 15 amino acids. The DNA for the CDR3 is TGTGCCAGCAGTTACTCGGGCCAGATCCACGAAAAACTGTTTTTT. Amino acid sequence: CASSYSGQIHEKLFF.

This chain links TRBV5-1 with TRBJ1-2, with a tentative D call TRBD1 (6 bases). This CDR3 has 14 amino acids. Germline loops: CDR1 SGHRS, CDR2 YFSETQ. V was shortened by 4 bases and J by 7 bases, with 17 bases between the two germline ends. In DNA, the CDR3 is TGCGCCAGCAGCCTGGACGTACAGGGACGTGGCTACACCTTC. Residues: CASSLDVQGRGYTF.

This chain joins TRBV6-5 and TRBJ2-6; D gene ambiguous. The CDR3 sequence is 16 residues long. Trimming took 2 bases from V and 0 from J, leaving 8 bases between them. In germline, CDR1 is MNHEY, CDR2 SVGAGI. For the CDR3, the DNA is TGTGCCAGCAGTTACGGCCTGCCCTCTGGGGCCAACGTCCTGACTTTC. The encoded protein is CASSYGLPSGANVLTF.

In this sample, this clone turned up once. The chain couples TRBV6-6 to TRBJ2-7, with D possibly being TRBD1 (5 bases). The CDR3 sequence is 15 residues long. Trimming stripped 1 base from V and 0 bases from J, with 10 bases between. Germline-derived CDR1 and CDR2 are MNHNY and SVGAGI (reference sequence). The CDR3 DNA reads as TGTGCCAGCAGTTACTTTCCCGACAGCTCCTACGAGCAGTACTTC. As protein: CASSYFPDSSYEQYF.

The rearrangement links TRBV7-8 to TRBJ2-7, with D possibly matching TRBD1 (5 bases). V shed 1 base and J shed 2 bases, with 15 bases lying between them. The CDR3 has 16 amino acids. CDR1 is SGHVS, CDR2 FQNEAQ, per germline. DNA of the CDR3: TGTGCCAGCAGCTTAGGTCTCCTAGGGGCCCCCTACGAGCAGTACTTC. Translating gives CASSLGLLGAPYEQYF.

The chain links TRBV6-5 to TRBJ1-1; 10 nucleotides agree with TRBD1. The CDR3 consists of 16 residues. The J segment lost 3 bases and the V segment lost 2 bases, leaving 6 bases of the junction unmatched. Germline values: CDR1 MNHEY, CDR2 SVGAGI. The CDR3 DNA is TGTGCCAGCAGTTACACCGGGACAGGGGTGGACACTGAAGCTTTCTTT. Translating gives CASSYTGTGVDTEAFF.

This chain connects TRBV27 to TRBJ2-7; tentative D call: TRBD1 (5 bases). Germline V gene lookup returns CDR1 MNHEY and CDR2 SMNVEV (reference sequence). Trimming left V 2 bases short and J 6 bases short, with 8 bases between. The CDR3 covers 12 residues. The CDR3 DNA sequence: TGTGCCAGCAGTTTAACAGGCATCGAGCAGTACTTC. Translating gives CASSLTGIEQYF.

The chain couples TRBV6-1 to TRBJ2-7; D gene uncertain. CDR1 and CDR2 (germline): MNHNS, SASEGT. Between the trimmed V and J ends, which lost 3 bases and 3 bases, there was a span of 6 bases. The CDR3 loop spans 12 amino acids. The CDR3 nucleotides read TGTGCCAGCAGTGATAATGTCTACGAGCAGTACTTC. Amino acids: CASSDNVYEQYF.

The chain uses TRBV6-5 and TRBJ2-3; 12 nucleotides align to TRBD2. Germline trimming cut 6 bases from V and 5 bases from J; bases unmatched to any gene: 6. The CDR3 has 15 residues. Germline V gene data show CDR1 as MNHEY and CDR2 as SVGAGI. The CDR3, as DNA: TGTGCCAGCAGGCTGACTAGCGGGAGTAAAGATACGCAGTATTTT. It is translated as CASRLTSGSKDTQYF.

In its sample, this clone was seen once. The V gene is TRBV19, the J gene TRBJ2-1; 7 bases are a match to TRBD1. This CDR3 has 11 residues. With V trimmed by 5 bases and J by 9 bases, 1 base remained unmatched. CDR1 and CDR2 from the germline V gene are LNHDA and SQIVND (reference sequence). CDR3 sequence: CASSPGGEQFF. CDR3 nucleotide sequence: TGTGCCAGTAGTCCAGGGGGTGAGCAGTTCTTC. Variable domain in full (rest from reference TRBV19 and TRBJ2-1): DGGITQSPKYLFRKEGQNVTLSCEQNLNHDAMYWYRQDPGQGLRLIYYSQIVNDFQKGDIAEGYSVSREKKESFPLTVTSAQKNPTAFYLCASSPGGEQFFGPGTRLTVL.